The following is a T cell receptor (beta chain) sequence with its context. Its antigen target is currently unknown. Base qualities are missing; no much larger clone stands one base away. This sample was taken from a study of T cell changes during pregnancy in multiple sclerosis (dated by TCRdb to 2018 to 2020). Context from the whole study: In women with multiple sclerosis, the researchers looked at how the T cell repertoire shifted as pregnancy progressed.

Receptor libraries were prepared by the immunoSEQ multiplex PCR assay. As stored in TCRdb, this immuneACCESS dataset retains in-frame rearrangements with V and J assigned. A fraction of the clones does not appear; measured against another copy, unresolved V genes explain less than half of the discrepancy, and the remainder lacks a known reason. The sample yields about 70,000 clones; almost 95% were counted once. Of the sample, approximately 3% is held by the ten largest clones. The CDR3, from cysteine to phenylalanine, totals 14 residues. The read is trimmed to its CDR3 DNA, 42 bases read in frame from base 1. CDR1 and CDR2 are drawn from the germline V gene: SGHRS, YFSETQ. Clipping removes 4 bases from V and 0 bases from J, with 2 as the unmatched junction base count.

The sequence came from a female donor in good health, enrolled as a control in a pregnancy study. Sequenced here: CD8+ T cells from peripheral blood mononuclear cells, sampled in the third trimester of pregnancy. The chain couples TRBV5-1 to TRBJ2-3, with 7 bases in between that match TRBD1. DNA sequence: TGCGCCAGCAGCCCGGGACAGAGCACAGATACGCAGTATTTT. Its product reads: CASSPGQSTDTQYF.